What follows are 19 T cell receptor beta chains derived from one specimen sequenced in a study of T cells in Graves' hyperthyroidism and ophthalmopathy (dated by TCRdb to about 2019). Library creation used multiplex PCR. Sequenced on an Illumina HiSeq 2000. The TCR beta CDR3 regions were amplified from RNA transcripts. The TCR CDR3 was subjected to a first round of RT-PCR using the HTBI primer set and the Qiagen OneStep RT-PCR kit. Using fastp at Q25 and MiXCR, TCRdb reprocessed the public reads and kept productive beta chains. When rows share a CDR3 protein, they turn into one entry using the most common DNA and genes. The sample table records a few hundred thousand distinct CDR3 sequences; 15% to 20% of these occur just once. The biggest ten clones account for 40% of the sample. Input material: blood. These receptors originate from a man aged 18 to 35 with Graves' ophthalmopathy.

Many counts were recorded for this clonotype. The chain carries TRBV7-2 and TRBJ2-2; 7 bases map to TRBD1. The germline V gene has CDR1 SGHTA and CDR2 FQGNSA. Unmatched junction bases numbered 3, after V lost 5 bases and J lost 6 bases. This CDR3 comprises 13 residues. CDR3 DNA: TGTGCCAGCAGCGGACAGGAGGCCGGGGAGCTGTTTTTT. Its protein is CASSGQEAGELFF.

This clonotype was counted ten times or more. The V gene is TRBV5-1, the J gene TRBJ1-3; maybe TRBD1 (5 bases). The ends were cut back, 0 bases at V and 2 bases at J, with 12 bases in the middle. CDR3 length equals 16 residues. CDR1 and CDR2 (germline): SGHRS, YFSETQ. CDR3 nucleotides: TGCGCCAGCAGCTTGGGGGGGTCGGGAGCTGGAAACACCATATATTTT. It encodes CASSLGGSGAGNTIYF.

This clonotype was detected ten times or more. The chain combines TRBV7-3 with TRBJ1-2; D may be TRBD1 (5 bases). The CDR3 has 13 amino acids. V lost 2 bases to trimming and J lost 6 bases, with 10 bases between them. CDR1 and CDR2 from the germline V gene are SGHTA and FQGTGA. The CDR3 DNA sequence: TGTGCCAGCAGCTTACAGGGAGGAGATGGCTACACCTTC. Translation gives CASSLQGGDGYTF. Supplemented by reference TRBV7-3 and TRBJ1-2, the full variable domain reads GAGVSQTPSNKVTEKGKYVELRCDPISGHTALYWYRQSLGQGPEFLIYFQGTGAADDSGLPNDRFFAVRPEGSVSTLKIQRTERGDSAVYLCASSLQGGDGYTFGSGTRLTVV.

This clonotype has at least ten counts. This sequence joins TRBV6-1 and TRBJ1-1; TRBD1 aligns across 8 bases. CDR3 length: 14 amino acids. Germline V gene data show CDR1 as MNHNS and CDR2 as SASEGT. With V trimmed by 8 bases and J by 4 bases, 9 bases remained unmatched. CDR3 loop: CASGAGGAGTEAFF. CDR3 nucleotides: TGTGCCAGCGGGGCAGGGGGCGCAGGCACTGAAGCTTTCTTT.

This clonotype came up a few times. The chain is built from TRBV20-1 and TRBJ1-1; possibly TRBD1 for D (6 bases). Germline-derived CDR1 and CDR2 are DFQATT and SNEGSKA (reference sequence). V was shortened by 3 bases and J by 0 bases, with 11 bases between the two germline ends. CDR3 length: 14 amino acids. CDR3 DNA sequence: TGCAGTGCTAGGGGGGCGGGGATGAACACTGAAGCTTTCTTT. Translation: CSARGAGMNTEAFF.

This clonotype was seen repeatedly, ten times or more. The J gene is TRBJ1-2, the V gene TRBV6-1, with 10 positions matching TRBD1. The germline gives CDR1 MNHNS, CDR2 SASEGT. The CDR3 sequence is 14 residues long. V lost 5 bases to trimming and J lost 6 bases; unmatched junction nucleotides: 6. This chain's CDR3 is CASSTGQGLDGYTF. For the CDR3, the DNA is TGTGCCAGCAGTACGGGACAGGGGTTGGATGGCTACACCTTC.

This clonotype appeared many times. The chain combines TRBV6-6 with TRBJ2-3, with D maybe TRBD2 (6 bases). Per germline, CDR1 MNHNY and CDR2 SVGAGI (reference sequence). Trimming took 2 bases from V and 1 from J, leaving 10 bases between them. The length of the CDR3 is 15 residues. The CDR3 region is CASSYRRGRTDTQYF. CDR3 bases: TGTGCCAGCAGTTACCGGCGGGGTCGCACAGATACGCAGTATTTT.

This clonotype was seen ten or more times. The chain recombines TRBV5-1 with TRBJ1-6, with a weak D call TRBD1 (5 bases). The germline V and J ends were trimmed by 5 bases and 10 bases, with 22 bases remaining between them. The CDR3 is 16 residues long. Per the germline V gene, CDR1 is SGHRS and CDR2 is YFSETQ. In nucleotides, the CDR3 is TGCGCCAGCAGTTCCAGGGAAACCGGGAGGGGATCACCCCTCCACTTT. Translating gives CASSSRETGRGSPLHF.

This clonotype was seen at least ten times. This chain connects TRBV7-3 to TRBJ2-7; possibly TRBD1 for D (6 bases). Looked up from germline, CDR1 is SGHTA and CDR2 is FQGTGA. V was pared by 2 bases and J by 5 bases, with 16 bases between. The CDR3 has 15 residues. CDR3 DNA sequence: TGTGCCAGCAGCTTAGAGAGTACAGGGTTTGACGAGCAGTACTTC. Encoded protein: CASSLESTGFDEQYF.

This clonotype was found many times. This chain uses TRBV11-2 with TRBJ1-1; the D gene is possibly TRBD1 (5 bases). Per germline, CDR1 SGHAT and CDR2 FQNNGV. The CDR3 is made up of 15 amino acids. The V gene lost 5 bases and the J gene lost 1 base, with 14 bases spanning the gap. The CDR3, as DNA: TGTGCCAGCAGCCGAACGACAGTCCGGAACACTGAAGCTTTCTTT. This sequence encodes CASSRTTVRNTEAFF.

V usage is TRBV6-1 and J usage is TRBJ2-6; the D is unclear. This CDR3 comprises 15 residues. CDR1 is MNHNS, CDR2 SASEGT, per germline. Trimming removed 5 bases at V and 4 bases at J, with 12 bases between. Here the CDR3 reads CASSLGAGGANVLTF. CDR3 sequence (DNA): TGTGCCAGCAGTCTAGGAGCTGGAGGGGCCAACGTCCTGACTTTC.

This clonotype was detected a few times. The rearrangement links TRBV18 to TRBJ1-2, with TRBD1 matching 10 bases. The V gene end was trimmed by 7 bases and the J gene end by 2 bases; junction bases not matched to a gene: 7. This CDR3 is 15 amino acids long. Germline V gene data show CDR1 as KGHSH and CDR2 as LQKENI. The CDR3 loop is CASFTPGQGNYGYTF. CDR3 bases: TGTGCCAGCTTTACACCGGGACAGGGGAACTATGGCTACACCTTC.

In this sample, this clonotype turned up many times. This chain links TRBV28 with TRBJ1-5; D is ambiguous. CDR3 length: 14 residues. The germline V gene has CDR1 MDHEN and CDR2 SYDVKM. Trimming cost V 7 bases and J 3 bases, with 13 bases left between them. As DNA, the CDR3 is TGTGCCAGCATCACTTTATTTTCCAATCAGCCCCAGCATTTT. Its protein product is CASITLFSNQPQHF.

This clonotype was picked up a small number of times. The chain combines TRBV7-2 with TRBJ2-2, with D perhaps being TRBD1 or TRBD2 (6 bases each). Germline CDR1 reads SGHTA; CDR2 reads FQGNSA. The V end lost 1 base, the J end lost 6 bases, and 9 bases lay between the germline ends. There are 14 residues in the CDR3. CDR3: CASSLVGGPGELFF. CDR3 DNA sequence: TGTGCCAGCAGCTTAGTGGGGGGCCCCGGGGAGCTGTTTTTT.

In this sample, this clonotype turned up many times. The V gene is TRBV6-1, the J gene TRBJ1-5, with D possibly TRBD1 on 5 matching bases. CDR3 length: 16 residues. Germline-derived CDR1 and CDR2 are MNHNS and SASEGT. Trimming pared 1 base from V and 5 bases from J, leaving 15 bases between. The CDR3: CASSEVLGGDHQPQHF. The CDR3 bases are TGTGCCAGCAGTGAAGTATTGGGAGGGGATCATCAGCCCCAGCATTTT.

The chain carries TRBV3-1 and TRBJ2-7; 12 positions match TRBD2. Per the germline V gene, CDR1 is LGHDT and CDR2 is YNNKEL (reference sequence). V shed 3 bases, J shed 2 bases, and the junction held 5 bases outside the gene matches. The CDR3 totals 16 residues. CDR3 protein: CASSHHTSGGTYEQYF. In DNA form, the CDR3 reads TGTGCCAGCAGCCATCATACTAGCGGGGGGACCTACGAGCAGTACTTC.

This rearrangement joins TRBV20-1 to TRBJ1-3; 9 bases are a match to TRBD1. Germline values: CDR1 DFQATT, CDR2 SNEGSKA (reference sequence). This CDR3 has 20 amino acids. The V and J ends lost 2 bases and 0 bases, in that order; junction bases with no gene match: 17. CDR3 residues: CSARRNTGTGSLYSGNTIYF. In nucleotides, the CDR3 is TGCAGTGCTAGACGTAACACCGGGACAGGGTCCCTTTACTCTGGAAACACCATATATTTT.

This clonotype was observed at least ten times. The chain uses TRBV9 and TRBJ1-6; D possibly corresponds to TRBD1 (6 bases). The CDR3 contains 16 residues. The germline V and J ends were trimmed by 3 bases and 7 bases, with 17 bases remaining between them. Germline-derived CDR1 and CDR2 are SGDLS and YYNGEE. In DNA form, the CDR3 reads TGTGCCAGCAGCGCGCATGGGGGGCCCGCCAATTCACCCCTCCACTTT. This translates into CASSAHGGPANSPLHF.

The sample holds many counts of this clonotype. V usage is TRBV12-3 or TRBV12-4 and J usage is TRBJ2-7, with 8 positions matching TRBD2. With V trimmed by 9 bases and J by 2 bases, 9 bases remained unmatched. The CDR3 consists of 14 residues. The DNA for the CDR3 is TGTGCCAGTTCACGGGGGGGCCTAGCCTACGAGCAGTACTTC. Translating gives CASSRGGLAYEQYF.